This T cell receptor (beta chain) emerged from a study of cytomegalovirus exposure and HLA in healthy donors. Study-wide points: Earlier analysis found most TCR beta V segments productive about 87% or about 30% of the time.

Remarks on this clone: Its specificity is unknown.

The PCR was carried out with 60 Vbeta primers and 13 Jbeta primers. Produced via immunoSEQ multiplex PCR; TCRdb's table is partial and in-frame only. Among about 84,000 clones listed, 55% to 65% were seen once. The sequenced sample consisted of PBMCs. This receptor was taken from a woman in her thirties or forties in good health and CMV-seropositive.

CDR3 DNA sequence: TGCAGCGTTGCCTCAGGCGCATACTATGGCTACACCTTC. Encoded protein: CSVASGAYYGYTF. The rearrangement joins TRBV29-1 to TRBJ1-2; D gene uncertain. The CDR3 consists of 13 residues. Trimming took 4 bases from V and 3 from J, leaving 12 bases between them. The germline gives CDR1 SQVTM, CDR2 ANQGSEA.